This passage covers 5 T cell receptor beta chains from one sample sequenced in a study of blood T cells in healthy people across ages. A J-beta primer mix and a sample-barcoded 5' primer were used in a second PCR of roughly 7 to 12 cycles. Using its own MiXCR run on the 5' RACE reads, TCRdb lists one record per CDR3 protein. The sample has hundreds of thousands of distinct CDR3 sequences; around 45% are singletons. Sequencing was carried out using blood. Receptor source: a man at least 80 years old in good health.

This clonotype has a count of ten or more. The chain combines TRBV7-2 with TRBJ2-5; D gene unclear. The CDR3 extends over 10 amino acids. Germline V gene lookup returns CDR1 SGHTA and CDR2 FQGNSA. V dropped 8 bases and J dropped 5 bases, with 6 bases sitting between them. The CDR3 DNA follows: TGTGCCAGCGCAAAGGAGACCCAGTACTTC. It codes for CASAKETQYF.

The V and J genes are TRBV2 and TRBJ2-7; 9 nucleotides line up with TRBD1. The CDR3 loop spans 14 amino acids. Germline assignment: CDR1 SNHLY and CDR2 FYNNEI. With V trimmed by 7 bases and J by 6 bases, 10 bases remained unmatched. For the CDR3, the DNA is TGTGCCAGCAACTTTGGGACAGGGAAACGCGAGCAGTACTTC. Protein: CASNFGTGKREQYF.

This clonotype was seen more than once but under ten times. V gene TRBV10-3 combines with J gene TRBJ2-1; 14 nucleotides match TRBD2. The CDR3 runs to 15 residues. Looked up from germline, CDR1 is ENHRY and CDR2 is SYGVKD. J gave up 6 bases and V 6 bases, and 4 bases lay outside the gene matches. CDR3 sequence reads: CAISEGLAGGNEQFF. The DNA of the CDR3 is TGTGCCATCAGCGAAGGACTAGCGGGAGGCAATGAGCAGTTCTTC.

This clonotype was counted only a few times. CDR3 sequence: CASSPPGLRPYTF. The CDR3 coding sequence is TGTGCCAGCAGCCCCCCGGGACTGAGACCCTACACCTTC. V gene TRBV7-2 combines with J gene TRBJ1-2; D is possibly TRBD1 (5 bases). V lost 5 bases to trimming and J lost 10 bases, with 17 bases between them. The CDR3 has 13 residues. CDR1 and CDR2 from the germline V gene are SGHTA and FQGNSA.

At least ten counts were recorded for this clonotype. The rearrangement uses TRBV12-3 or TRBV12-4 and TRBJ2-7; no clear D. This CDR3 is built from 11 residues. The V gene lost 2 bases and the J gene lost 7 bases, with 6 bases spanning the gap. The CDR3 region has the DNA TGTGCCAGCAGTTTATCTGGGGAGCAGTACTTC. This encodes CASSLSGEQYF.